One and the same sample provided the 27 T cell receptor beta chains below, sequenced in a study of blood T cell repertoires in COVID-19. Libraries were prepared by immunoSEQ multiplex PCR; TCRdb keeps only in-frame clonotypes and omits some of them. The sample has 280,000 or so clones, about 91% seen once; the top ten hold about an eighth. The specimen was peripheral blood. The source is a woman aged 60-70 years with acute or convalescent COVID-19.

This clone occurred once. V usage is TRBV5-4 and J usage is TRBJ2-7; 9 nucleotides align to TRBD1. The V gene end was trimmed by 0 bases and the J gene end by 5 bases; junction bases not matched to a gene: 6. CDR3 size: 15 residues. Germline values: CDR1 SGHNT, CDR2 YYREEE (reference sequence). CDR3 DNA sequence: TGTGCCAGCAGCTTGGGGGGGACAGGGAACCACGAGCAGTACTTC. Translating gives CASSLGGTGNHEQYF. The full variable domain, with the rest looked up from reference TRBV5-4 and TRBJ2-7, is ETGVTQSPTHLIKTRGQQVTLRCSSQSGHNTVSWYQQALGQGPQFIFQYYREEENGRGNFPPRFSGLQFPNYSSELNVNALELDDSALYLCASSLGGTGNHEQYFGPGTRLTVT.

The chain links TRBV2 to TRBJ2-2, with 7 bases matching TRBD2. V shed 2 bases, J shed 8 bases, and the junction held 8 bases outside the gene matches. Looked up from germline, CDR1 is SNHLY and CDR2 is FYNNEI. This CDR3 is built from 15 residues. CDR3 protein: CASSESGLTQGELFF. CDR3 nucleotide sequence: TGTGCCAGCAGTGAATCGGGACTAACCCAGGGGGAGCTGTTTTTT.

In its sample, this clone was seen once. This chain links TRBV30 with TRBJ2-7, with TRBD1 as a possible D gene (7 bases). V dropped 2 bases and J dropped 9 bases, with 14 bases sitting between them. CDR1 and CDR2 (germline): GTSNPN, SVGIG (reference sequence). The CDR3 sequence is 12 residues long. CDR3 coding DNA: TGTGCCTGGAGTATCCAGGGGGGTGGGCAGTACTTC. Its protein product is CAWSIQGGGQYF.

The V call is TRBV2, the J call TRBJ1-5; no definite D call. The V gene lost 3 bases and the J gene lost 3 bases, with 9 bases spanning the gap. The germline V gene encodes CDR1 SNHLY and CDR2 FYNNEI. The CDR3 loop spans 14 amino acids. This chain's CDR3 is CASSEAQLNQPQHF. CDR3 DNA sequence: TGTGCCAGCAGTGAGGCACAGCTCAATCAGCCCCAGCATTTT.

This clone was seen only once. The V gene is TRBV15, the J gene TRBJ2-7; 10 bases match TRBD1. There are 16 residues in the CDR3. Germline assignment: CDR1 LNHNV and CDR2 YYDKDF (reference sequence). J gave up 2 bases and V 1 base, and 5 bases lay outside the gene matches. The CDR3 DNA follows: TGTGCCACCAGCAGAGGTCGGACAGGGGGTACCTACGAGCAGTACTTC. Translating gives CATSRGRTGGTYEQYF.

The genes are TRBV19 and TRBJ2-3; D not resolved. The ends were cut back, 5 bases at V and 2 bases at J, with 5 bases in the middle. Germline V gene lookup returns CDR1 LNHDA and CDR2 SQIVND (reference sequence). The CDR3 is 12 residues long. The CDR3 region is CASSQNTDTQYF. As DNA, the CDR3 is TGTGCCAGTAGTCAGAACACAGATACGCAGTATTTT.

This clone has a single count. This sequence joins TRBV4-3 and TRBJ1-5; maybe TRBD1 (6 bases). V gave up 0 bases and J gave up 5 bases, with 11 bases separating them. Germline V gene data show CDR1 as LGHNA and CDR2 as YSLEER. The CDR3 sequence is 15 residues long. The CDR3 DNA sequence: TGCGCCAGCAGCCAAGAAACAGGGTCACATCAGCCCCAGCATTTT. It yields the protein CASSQETGSHQPQHF.

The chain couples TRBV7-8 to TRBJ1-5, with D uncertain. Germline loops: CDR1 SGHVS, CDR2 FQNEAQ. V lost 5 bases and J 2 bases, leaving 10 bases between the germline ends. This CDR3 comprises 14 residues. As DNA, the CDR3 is TGTGCCAGCAGCATCGGACTCGGCAATCAGCCCCAGCATTTT. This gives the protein CASSIGLGNQPQHF.

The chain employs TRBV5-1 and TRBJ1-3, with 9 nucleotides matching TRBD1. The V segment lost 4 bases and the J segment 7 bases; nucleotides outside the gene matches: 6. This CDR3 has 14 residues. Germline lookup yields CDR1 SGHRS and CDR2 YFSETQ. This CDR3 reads CASSRGQGVNTIYF. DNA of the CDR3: TGCGCCAGCAGCCGGGGACAGGGTGTTAACACCATATATTTT.

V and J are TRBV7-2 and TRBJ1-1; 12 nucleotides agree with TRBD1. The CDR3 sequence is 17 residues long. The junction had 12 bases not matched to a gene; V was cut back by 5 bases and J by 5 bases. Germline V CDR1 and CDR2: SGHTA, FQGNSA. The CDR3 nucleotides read TGTGCCAGCAGCCACCCCGGGACAGGGGGCTTTGATACTGAAGCTTTCTTT. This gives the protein CASSHPGTGGFDTEAFF.

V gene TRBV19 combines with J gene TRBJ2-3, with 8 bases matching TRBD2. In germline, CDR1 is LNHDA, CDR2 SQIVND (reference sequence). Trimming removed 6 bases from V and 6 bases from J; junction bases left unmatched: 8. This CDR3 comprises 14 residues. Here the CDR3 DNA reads TGTGCCAGTAGGCCTGCGGGGGGCCTGGATACGCAGTATTTT. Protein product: CASRPAGGLDTQYF.

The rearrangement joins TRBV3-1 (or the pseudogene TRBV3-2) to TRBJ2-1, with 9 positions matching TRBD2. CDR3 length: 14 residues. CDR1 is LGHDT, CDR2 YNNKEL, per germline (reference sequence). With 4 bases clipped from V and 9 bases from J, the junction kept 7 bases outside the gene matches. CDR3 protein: CASSPGLAIGEQFF. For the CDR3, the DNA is TGTGCCAGCAGCCCGGGACTAGCAATAGGTGAGCAGTTCTTC.

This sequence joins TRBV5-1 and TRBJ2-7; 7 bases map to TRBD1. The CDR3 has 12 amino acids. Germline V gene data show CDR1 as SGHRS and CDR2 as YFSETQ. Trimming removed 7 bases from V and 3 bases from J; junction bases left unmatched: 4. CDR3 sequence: CASARDSYEQYF. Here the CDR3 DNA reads TGCGCCAGCGCAAGGGACAGCTACGAGCAGTACTTC.

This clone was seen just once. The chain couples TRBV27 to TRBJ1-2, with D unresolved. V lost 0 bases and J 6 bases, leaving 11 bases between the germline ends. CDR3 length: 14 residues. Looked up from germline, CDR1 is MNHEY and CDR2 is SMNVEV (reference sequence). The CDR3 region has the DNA TGTGCCAGCAGTTTATCCCCACAGTCTAATGGCTACACCTTC. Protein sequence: CASSLSPQSNGYTF.

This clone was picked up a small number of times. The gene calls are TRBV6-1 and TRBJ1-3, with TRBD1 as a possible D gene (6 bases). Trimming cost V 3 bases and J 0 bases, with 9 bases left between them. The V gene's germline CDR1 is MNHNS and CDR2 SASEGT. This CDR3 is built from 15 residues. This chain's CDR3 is CASSELDSSGNTIYF. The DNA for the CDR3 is TGTGCCAGCAGTGAGTTGGACAGCTCTGGAAACACCATATATTTT.

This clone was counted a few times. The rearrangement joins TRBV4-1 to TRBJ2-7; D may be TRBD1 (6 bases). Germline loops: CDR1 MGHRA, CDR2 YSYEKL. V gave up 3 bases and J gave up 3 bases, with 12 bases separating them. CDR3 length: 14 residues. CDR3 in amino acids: CASSHDRSNYEQYF. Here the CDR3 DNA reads TGCGCCAGCAGCCATGACAGGTCGAACTACGAGCAGTACTTC.

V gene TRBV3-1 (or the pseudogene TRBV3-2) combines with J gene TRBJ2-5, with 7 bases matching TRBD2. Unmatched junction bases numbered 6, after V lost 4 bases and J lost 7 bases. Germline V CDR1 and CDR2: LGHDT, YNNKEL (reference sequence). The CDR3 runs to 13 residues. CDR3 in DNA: TGTGCCAGCAGCCCCAGCGGGGCGGGGACCCAGTACTTC. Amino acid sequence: CASSPSGAGTQYF.

Here the CDR3 reads CASSPFLTDNYGYTF. The CDR3, as DNA: TGTGCCAGCAGCCCGTTCCTGACAGACAACTATGGCTACACCTTC. This chain joins TRBV9 and TRBJ1-2; perhaps TRBD1 as D (5 bases). Germline CDR1 SGDLS, CDR2 YYNGEE. The CDR3 totals 15 residues. Trimming removed 4 bases from V and 2 bases from J, with 15 bases in between.

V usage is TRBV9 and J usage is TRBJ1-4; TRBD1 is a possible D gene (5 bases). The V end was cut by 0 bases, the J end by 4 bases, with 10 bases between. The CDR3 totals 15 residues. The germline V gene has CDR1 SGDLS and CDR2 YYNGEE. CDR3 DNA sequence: TGTGCCAGCAGCGTAGTGGGGGGAGGTAATGAAAAACTGTTTTTT. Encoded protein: CASSVVGGGNEKLFF.

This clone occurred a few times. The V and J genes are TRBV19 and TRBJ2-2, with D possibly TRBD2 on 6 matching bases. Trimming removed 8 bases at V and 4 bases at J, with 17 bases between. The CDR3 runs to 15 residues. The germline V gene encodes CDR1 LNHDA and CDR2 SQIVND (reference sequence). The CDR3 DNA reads TGTGCCAGTTTGAGGAGGGCACAAGTCACCGGGGAGCTGTTTTTT. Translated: CASLRRAQVTGELFF.

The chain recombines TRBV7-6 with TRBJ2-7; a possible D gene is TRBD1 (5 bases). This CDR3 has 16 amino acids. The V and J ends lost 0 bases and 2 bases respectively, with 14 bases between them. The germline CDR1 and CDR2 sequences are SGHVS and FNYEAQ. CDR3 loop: CASSLAQGLGTYEQYF. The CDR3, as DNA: TGTGCCAGCAGCTTAGCGCAGGGATTAGGGACCTACGAGCAGTACTTC.

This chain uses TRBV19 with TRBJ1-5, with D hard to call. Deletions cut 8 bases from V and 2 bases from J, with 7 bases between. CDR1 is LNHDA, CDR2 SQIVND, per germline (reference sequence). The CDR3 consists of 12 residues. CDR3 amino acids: CASQHRNQPQHF. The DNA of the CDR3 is TGTGCCAGTCAACACCGCAATCAGCCCCAGCATTTT.

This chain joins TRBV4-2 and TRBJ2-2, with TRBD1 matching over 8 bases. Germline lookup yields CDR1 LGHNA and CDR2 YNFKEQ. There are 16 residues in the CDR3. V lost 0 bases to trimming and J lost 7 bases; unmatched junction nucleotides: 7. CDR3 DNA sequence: TGTGCCAGCAGCCAAGAAAGCAGGGGGCTGGTCGGGGAGCTGTTTTTT. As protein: CASSQESRGLVGELFF.

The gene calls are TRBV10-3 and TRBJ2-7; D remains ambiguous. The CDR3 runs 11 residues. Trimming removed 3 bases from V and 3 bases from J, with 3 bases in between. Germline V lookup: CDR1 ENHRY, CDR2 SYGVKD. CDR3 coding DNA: TGTGCCATCAGTGACCTCTACGAGCAGTACTTC. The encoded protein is CAISDLYEQYF.

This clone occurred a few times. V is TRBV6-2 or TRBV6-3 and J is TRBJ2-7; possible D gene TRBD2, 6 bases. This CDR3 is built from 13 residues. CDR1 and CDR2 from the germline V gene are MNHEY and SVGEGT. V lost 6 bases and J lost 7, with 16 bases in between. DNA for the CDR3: TGTGCCAGCAGCGGGAGATTTGGGTGGGAGCAGTACTTC. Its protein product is CASSGRFGWEQYF.

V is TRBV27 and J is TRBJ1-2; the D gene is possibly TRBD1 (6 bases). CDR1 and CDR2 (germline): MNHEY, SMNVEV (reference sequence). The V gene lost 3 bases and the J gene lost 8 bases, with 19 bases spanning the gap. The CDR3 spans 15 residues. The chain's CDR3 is CASSFRGQFERGYTF. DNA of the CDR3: TGTGCCAGCAGTTTTAGAGGACAGTTCGAGCGCGGCTACACCTTC.

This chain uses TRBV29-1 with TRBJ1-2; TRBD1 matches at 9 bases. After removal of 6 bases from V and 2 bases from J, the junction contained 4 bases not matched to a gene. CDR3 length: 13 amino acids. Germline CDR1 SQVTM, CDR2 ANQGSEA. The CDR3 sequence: CSVAGQGNYGYTF. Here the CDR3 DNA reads TGCAGCGTGGCTGGACAGGGGAACTATGGCTACACCTTC.